Shown below are 14 T cell receptor beta chains from a single sample sequenced in a study of immune evolution from preneoplasia to lung adenocarcinoma. TCRdb keeps only in-frame clones here, not all; method: immunoSEQ multiplex PCR. The sample lists fewer than 7,500 clones, more than 60% seen once, with around 13% in the top ten. The specimen sequenced was FFPE adjacent normal lung tissue. These receptor sequences come from a person between 65 and 80 years old with lung adenocarcinoma.

This chain uses TRBV30 with TRBJ1-5; no reliable D call. V was clipped by 1 base and J by 3 bases, with 13 bases between them. The CDR3 is 15 amino acids. CDR1 GTSNPN and CDR2 SVGIG come from the germline V gene (reference sequence). This chain's CDR3 is CAWSEGSIFNQPQHF. The DNA for the CDR3 is TGTGCCTGGAGTGAGGGTTCTATCTTCAATCAGCCCCAGCATTTT.

The J gene is TRBJ2-1, the V gene TRBV4-3; 11 bases are a match to TRBD2. V lost 4 bases and J lost 3; bases outside the gene matches: 5. The CDR3 runs 16 residues. Germline loops: CDR1 LGHNA, CDR2 YSLEER. The DNA for the CDR3 is TGCGCCAGCAGCCCCGAACTAGCGGGAGTCTACAATGAGCAGTTCTTC. Translation gives CASSPELAGVYNEQFF.

The chain recombines TRBV7-9 with TRBJ2-7; D possibly corresponds to TRBD2 (6 bases). CDR1 is SEHNR and CDR2 is FQNEAQ in the germline V gene (reference sequence). The CDR3 covers 12 residues. V lost 5 bases, J lost 3 bases, and 8 bases lay in between. In DNA form, the CDR3 reads TGTGCCAGCAGCACAGCGGGCTACGAGCAGTACTTC. It specifies CASSTAGYEQYF. Supplemented by reference TRBV7-9 and TRBJ2-7, the full variable domain reads DTGVSQNPRHKITKRGQNVTFRCDPISEHNRLYWYRQTLGQGPEFLTYFQNEAQLEKSRLLSDRFSAERPKGSFSTLEIQRTEQGDSAMYLCASSTAGYEQYFGPGTRLTVT.

The gene calls are TRBV11-2 and TRBJ2-7, with 9 bases matching TRBD2. This CDR3 is 15 amino acids long. The germline CDR1 and CDR2 sequences are SGHAT and FQNNGV. Trimming cost V 1 base and J 1 base; bases outside gene matches: 2. The CDR3 sequence: CASSLGSGSSYEQYF. DNA of the CDR3: TGTGCCAGCAGCTTAGGTAGCGGGAGTTCCTACGAGCAGTACTTC.

V and J are TRBV19 and TRBJ1-6; D is unresolved. The CDR3 has 13 amino acids. The ends were cut back, 5 bases at V and 2 bases at J, with 4 bases in the middle. Looked up from germline, CDR1 is LNHDA and CDR2 is SQIVND (reference sequence). The CDR3 DNA reads TGTGCCAGTAGTCTCACCTATAATTCACCCCTCCACTTT. Translating it yields CASSLTYNSPLHF.

The chain recombines TRBV30 with TRBJ2-7; D unresolved. In germline, CDR1 is GTSNPN, CDR2 SVGIG (reference sequence). The CDR3 sequence is 11 residues long. Trimming removed 4 bases from V and 2 bases from J, with 6 bases in between. This chain's CDR3 is CAWNRAYEQYF. The CDR3 DNA reads as TGTGCCTGGAACAGAGCCTACGAGCAGTACTTC.

The chain links TRBV7-9 to TRBJ2-5; D call uncertain. V was shortened by 5 bases and J by 1 base, with 14 bases between the two germline ends. The CDR3 has 15 amino acids. In germline, CDR1 is SEHNR, CDR2 FQNEAQ (reference sequence). In DNA, the CDR3 is TGTGCCAGCAGCAACACCGATAACTTCCAAGAGACCCAGTACTTC. Translation: CASSNTDNFQETQYF.

The genes are TRBV7-2 and TRBJ2-2, with 14 bases aligning to TRBD2. CDR3 length equals 16 residues. V trimming: 2 bases; J trimming: 6 bases; junction bases outside the gene matches: 2. Germline CDR1 and CDR2: SGHTA and FQGNSA. The CDR3 nucleotides are TGTGCCAGCAGCTTATTGGGACTAGCGGGAGCCGGGGAGCTGTTTTTT. This gives the protein CASSLLGLAGAGELFF.

This chain joins TRBV6-1 and TRBJ2-3; 8 nucleotides line up with TRBD1. The CDR3 extends over 15 amino acids. The V and J ends lost 3 bases and 1 base, in that order; junction bases with no gene match: 3. CDR1 is MNHNS and CDR2 is SASEGT in the germline V gene. CDR3 nucleotide sequence: TGTGCCAGCAGTGAGCAGACAGGGGGCACAGATACGCAGTATTTT. Its protein product is CASSEQTGGTDTQYF.

This clone occurred once. This sequence joins TRBV5-6 and TRBJ1-5, with D hard to call. The CDR3 is 15 amino acids. Germline V gene sequence: CDR1 SGHDT, CDR2 YYEEEE. V lost 3 bases and J 0 bases, leaving 10 bases between the germline ends. DNA of the CDR3: TGTGCCAGCAGCTGGCGGGCCGATAGCAATCAGCCCCAGCATTTT. Translating it yields CASSWRADSNQPQHF.

The rearrangement links TRBV18 to TRBJ2-5, with D hard to call. The germline CDR1 and CDR2 sequences are KGHSH and LQKENI. V lost 3 bases and J 5 bases, leaving 7 bases between the germline ends. The CDR3 covers 12 residues. The CDR3 region has the DNA TGTGCCAGCTCACCGCTCGGGGAGACCCAGTACTTC. Translated: CASSPLGETQYF.

This clone was counted between two and nine times. This rearrangement joins TRBV19 to TRBJ2-2; tentative D call: TRBD1 (5 bases). This CDR3 is 14 amino acids long. V was trimmed by 7 bases and J by 5 bases, leaving 14 bases between them. The germline gives CDR1 LNHDA, CDR2 SQIVND (reference sequence). The chain's CDR3 is CASTPPRGTGELFF. CDR3 in DNA: TGTGCCAGTACCCCCCCTAGGGGAACCGGGGAGCTGTTTTTT.

The chain uses TRBV29-1 and TRBJ2-3, with D possibly being TRBD2 (5 bases). Between the trimmed V and J ends, which lost 4 bases and 5 bases, there was a span of 10 bases. Germline CDR1 and CDR2: SQVTM and ANQGSEA. The length of the CDR3 is 12 residues. The CDR3 DNA reads TGCAGCGTTGGCAGCGGTTTAGATACGCAGTATTTT. This translates into CSVGSGLDTQYF.

DNA for the CDR3: TGTGCCAGCAGCCACCAAACCTGGTCGGAGGGACCAGATACGCAGTATTTT. Amino acid sequence: CASSHQTWSEGPDTQYF. The V and J genes are TRBV4-2 and TRBJ2-3, with a possible D match to TRBD2 (6 bases). This CDR3 is 17 amino acids long. Trimming stripped 3 bases from V and 4 bases from J, with 20 bases between. Germline V CDR1 and CDR2: LGHNA, YNFKEQ.